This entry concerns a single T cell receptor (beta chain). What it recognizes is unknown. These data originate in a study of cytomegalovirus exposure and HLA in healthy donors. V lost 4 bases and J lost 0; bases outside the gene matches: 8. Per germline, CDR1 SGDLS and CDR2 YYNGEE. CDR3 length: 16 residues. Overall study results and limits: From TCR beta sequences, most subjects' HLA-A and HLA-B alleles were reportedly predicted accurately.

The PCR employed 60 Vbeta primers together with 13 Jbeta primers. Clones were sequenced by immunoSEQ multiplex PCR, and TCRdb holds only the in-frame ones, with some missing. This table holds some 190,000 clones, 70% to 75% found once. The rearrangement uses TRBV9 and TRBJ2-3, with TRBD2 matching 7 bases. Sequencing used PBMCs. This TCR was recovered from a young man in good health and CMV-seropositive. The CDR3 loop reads CASSPQSSGSTDTQYF. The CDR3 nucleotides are TGTGCCAGCAGCCCTCAGAGTAGCGGGAGCACAGATACGCAGTATTTT.